These T cell receptor beta chains were read from a single sample in a study of cytomegalovirus exposure and HLA in healthy donors. Produced via immunoSEQ multiplex PCR; TCRdb's table is partial and in-frame only. The data hold some 80,000 clones, with over 60% observed a single time. The source material was PBMCs. The receptors were gathered from a male donor in good health and CMV-seropositive. Both conserved end residues are part of each CDR3. Fields, in order: CDR3 protein, CDR3 DNA, J gene, D gene, clone size, V gene. A D gene is named only where the DNA matches it firmly. Some rows mark clone size as missing; the rest say once, few, many or name a class of expanded clone.

CASSLGQGRSSNQPQHF,TGTGCCAGCAGTCTGGGACAGGGGCGAAGTAGCAATCAGCCCCAGCATTTT,TRBJ1-5,TRBD1,-,TRBV27
CARRVPQRYYGYTF,TGTGCCCGCAGGGTCCCCCAGCGATACTATGGCTACACCTTC,TRBJ1-2,-,-,TRBV27
CASSSAGTQYF,TGTGCCAGCAGTTCCGCGGGTACGCAGTATTTT,TRBJ2-3,-,-,TRBV6-4
CASSLRTLGAEQFF,TGTGCCAGCAGCCTTCGGACCTTGGGGGCTGAGCAGTTCTTC,TRBJ2-1,-,few,TRBV5-6
CASQSFTDIGSYEQYF,TGTGCCAGCCAATCCTTCACGGACATTGGCTCCTACGAGCAGTACTTC,TRBJ2-7,-,once,TRBV28
CASSLSGSSSYNEQFF,TGCGCCAGCAGCTTGAGTGGGAGTAGTAGCTACAATGAGCAGTTCTTC,TRBJ2-1,-,-,TRBV5-1
CASSRLAGVTYEQYF,TGCGCCAGCAGCCGCTTAGCGGGAGTGACCTACGAGCAGTACTTC,TRBJ2-7,TRBD2,-,TRBV4-3
CASSVVQPLDYEQYF,TGTGCCAGCAGTGTAGTACAGCCACTTGACTACGAGCAGTACTTC,TRBJ2-7,-,few,TRBV2
CASSHQGRAYEQYF,TGTGCCAGCAGCCACCAGGGTAGGGCCTACGAGCAGTACTTC,TRBJ2-7,-,few,TRBV5-4
CATSSAHGGELFF,TGTGCCACCAGCAGTGCGCACGGCGGGGAGCTGTTTTTT,TRBJ2-2,-,-,TRBV15
CASPPTWTGGDTEAFF,TGTGCCAGTCCCCCCACCTGGACAGGGGGAGACACTGAAGCTTTCTTT,TRBJ1-1,TRBD1,-,TRBV19
CASSSLYNSPLHF,TGTGCCAGCAGCAGCTTATATAATTCACCCCTCCACTTT,TRBJ1-6,-,few,TRBV7-9